The 21 T cell receptor beta chains below were found in one sample sequenced in a study of control samples from healthy donors and cancer patients. The table came from immunoSEQ multiplex PCR; TCRdb's copy has only in-frame clones and leaves some out. The sample lists some 120,000 clones, around 93% occurring once. Sequenced: blood. Every receptor here comes from a young man in good health.

This chain joins TRBV5-1 and TRBJ2-5; tentative D call: TRBD1 (5 bases). Germline loops: CDR1 SGHRS, CDR2 YFSETQ. Trimming stripped 2 bases from V and 2 bases from J, with 7 bases between. The CDR3 is made up of 13 amino acids. CDR3 protein: CASSFRVQETQYF. Here the CDR3 DNA reads TGCGCCAGCAGCTTCAGGGTACAAGAGACCCAGTACTTC.

The DNA of the CDR3 is TGTGCCAGCAGTTACCTGGACAGCTATGGCTACACCTTC. Translating it yields CASSYLDSYGYTF. The rearrangement links TRBV6-5 to TRBJ1-2, with D possibly matching TRBD1 (6 bases). CDR3 length: 13 amino acids. V was cut by 2 bases and J by 4 bases, with 8 bases left in between. CDR1 and CDR2 (germline): MNHEY, SVGAGI.

J is TRBJ1-1 and V is TRBV5-4, with D uncertain. Germline loops: CDR1 SGHNT, CDR2 YYREEE (reference sequence). This CDR3 is 14 amino acids long. Trimming took off 4 bases at V and 0 bases at J, with 10 bases between the two ends. The CDR3 DNA reads TGTGCCAGCAGCCCTCGAGGGTTGAACACTGAAGCTTTCTTT. It is translated as CASSPRGLNTEAFF.

CDR3 residues: CASSDRRGSNEKLFF. In DNA form, the CDR3 reads TGTGCCAGCAGTGATAGGAGGGGCTCGAATGAAAAACTGTTTTTT. The chain is built from TRBV2 and TRBJ1-4, with D maybe TRBD1 (5 bases). The V end lost 3 bases, the J end lost 5 bases, and 13 bases lay between the germline ends. CDR1 SNHLY and CDR2 FYNNEI come from the germline V gene. CDR3 length: 15 residues.

V usage is TRBV10-1 and J usage is TRBJ1-5; TRBD1 matches at 8 bases. The CDR3 consists of 17 residues. V lost 2 bases, J lost 4 bases, and 10 bases stayed unmatched. Germline assignment: CDR1 WNHNN and CDR2 SYGVQD (reference sequence). The chain's CDR3 is CASSERGDRGLNQPQHF. In nucleotides, the CDR3 is TGCGCCAGCAGTGAGAGAGGAGACAGGGGATTAAATCAGCCCCAGCATTTT.

This chain joins TRBV7-8 and TRBJ2-7; D is unclear. The CDR3 is 14 residues long. Germline values: CDR1 SGHVS, CDR2 FQNEAQ. The V and J ends lost 3 bases and 3 bases respectively, with 12 bases between them. DNA of the CDR3: TGTGCCAGCAGCTTGCAGGTCTCCAGCTACGAGCAGTACTTC. This sequence encodes CASSLQVSSYEQYF.

The chain joins TRBV29-1 to TRBJ1-1; 8 nucleotides line up with TRBD1. The J segment lost 11 bases and the V segment lost 7 bases, leaving 12 bases of the junction unmatched. This CDR3 has 12 residues. CDR1 and CDR2 (germline): SQVTM, ANQGSEA. The DNA of the CDR3 is TGCAGCGCGTCTGGACAGGGACTGAATGCTTTCTTT. This encodes CSASGQGLNAFF.

The CDR3 DNA follows: TGCGCCAGCAGCTTGGGACCTGAGGCGGGCAATCAGCCCCAGCATTTT. Its protein is CASSLGPEAGNQPQHF. The rearrangement joins TRBV5-1 to TRBJ1-5; D is undetermined. This CDR3 region has 16 residues. V dropped 0 bases and J dropped 2 bases, with 12 bases sitting between them. Germline loops: CDR1 SGHRS, CDR2 YFSETQ.

V gene TRBV19 combines with J gene TRBJ2-1; 10 nucleotides line up with TRBD1. Trimming removed 4 bases from V and 1 base from J; junction bases left unmatched: 7. Germline loops: CDR1 LNHDA, CDR2 SQIVND (reference sequence). CDR3 length: 17 residues. CDR3 bases: TGTGCCAGTAGTACCCCGGGACAGGGGTCGTCCTACAATGAGCAGTTCTTC. Translated, it gives CASSTPGQGSSYNEQFF.

The chain uses TRBV6-4 and TRBJ2-5; D is possibly TRBD2 (5 bases). The V gene lost 3 bases and the J gene lost 2 bases, with 13 bases spanning the gap. This CDR3 has 15 amino acids. Germline CDR1 MRHNA, CDR2 SNTAGT. CDR3 amino acids: CASSEGLGIQETQYF. DNA for the CDR3: TGTGCCAGCAGTGAAGGACTGGGGATACAAGAGACCCAGTACTTC.

J is TRBJ1-5 and V is TRBV5-5; D gene unclear. This CDR3 comprises 15 residues. The V gene's germline CDR1 is SGHKS and CDR2 YYEKEE (reference sequence). Deletions cut 4 bases from V and 1 base from J, with 12 bases between. The CDR3 DNA sequence: TGTGCCAGCAGCCTGGGGATGGGGAGCAATCAGCCCCAGCATTTT. Amino acid sequence: CASSLGMGSNQPQHF.

The chain combines TRBV6-1 with TRBJ1-5, with D uncertain. The germline V gene has CDR1 MNHNS and CDR2 SASEGT. The CDR3 length is 15 residues. The V end lost 2 bases, the J end lost 3 bases, and 11 bases lay between the germline ends. CDR3 DNA sequence: TGTGCCAGCAGTGAATCACCCGGGCCCAATCAGCCCCAGCATTTT. Translated, it gives CASSESPGPNQPQHF.

The J gene is TRBJ1-1, the V gene TRBV18; D ambiguous. V lost 0 bases and J lost 1, with 12 bases in between. Germline V gives CDR1 KGHSH, CDR2 LQKENI. The CDR3 runs to 16 residues. CDR3 in amino acids: CASSPPQPITNTEAFF. The DNA of the CDR3 is TGTGCCAGCTCACCACCCCAGCCTATTACGAACACTGAAGCTTTCTTT.

This chain uses TRBV24-1 with TRBJ2-7; D is uncertain. This CDR3 region has 14 residues. V was pared by 1 base and J by 3 bases, with 9 bases between. Germline V gene lookup returns CDR1 KGHDR and CDR2 SFDVKD. CDR3 protein: CATSDFALFYEQYF. The CDR3 DNA reads TGTGCCACCAGTGATTTTGCACTCTTCTACGAGCAGTACTTC.

This chain uses TRBV12-3 or TRBV12-4 with TRBJ2-4; no reliable D call. V shed 6 bases and J shed 7 bases, with 7 bases lying between them. CDR3 length equals 11 residues. The DNA for the CDR3 is TGTGCCAGCAGCCGTAGTAACATTCAGTACTTC. This translates into CASSRSNIQYF.

V gene TRBV6-4 combines with J gene TRBJ2-1, with 9 bases fitting TRBD2. The germline CDR1 and CDR2 sequences are MRHNA and SNTAGT. V dropped 0 bases and J dropped 7; count of bases not matched to a gene: 4. The CDR3 loop spans 15 amino acids. The DNA for the CDR3 is TGTGCCAGCAGTGACTCTTTAGCGGGGGCAAATGAGCAGTTCTTC. Protein sequence: CASSDSLAGANEQFF.

This clone is a singleton in its sample. V gene TRBV19 combines with J gene TRBJ2-3, with 14 nucleotides matching TRBD2. V shed 5 bases, J shed 3 bases, and the junction held 1 base outside the gene matches. Germline lookup yields CDR1 LNHDA and CDR2 SQIVND (reference sequence). The CDR3 is made up of 15 amino acids. Here the CDR3 reads CASSRTSGGTDTQYF. The CDR3 DNA reads as TGTGCCAGTAGTCGGACTAGCGGGGGGACAGATACGCAGTATTTT. Using reference TRBV19 and TRBJ2-3 for the parts outside the CDR3, the full variable domain is DGGITQSPKYLFRKEGQNVTLSCEQNLNHDAMYWYRQDPGQGLRLIYYSQIVNDFQKGDIAEGYSVSREKKESFPLTVTSAQKNPTAFYLCASSRTSGGTDTQYFGPGTRLTVL.

This sequence joins TRBV30 and TRBJ1-2; possibly TRBD1 for D (5 bases). V shed 8 bases and J shed 6 bases, with 10 bases lying between them. The CDR3 is 10 amino acids. Per the germline V gene, CDR1 is GTSNPN and CDR2 is SVGIG (reference sequence). The CDR3 sequence is CAGRGDGYTF. In nucleotides, the CDR3 is TGTGCCGGTCGGGGGGATGGCTACACCTTC.

J is TRBJ1-2 and V is TRBV10-2, with D uncertain. Deletions cut 3 bases from V and 0 bases from J, with 8 bases between. CDR3 length: 14 amino acids. Germline assignment: CDR1 WSHSY and CDR2 SAAADI. CDR3 sequence reads: CASSDEATNYGYTF. The CDR3 DNA reads TGCGCCAGCAGTGATGAAGCAACTAACTATGGCTACACCTTC.

The rearrangement links TRBV2 to TRBJ2-3; 7 bases align to TRBD1. V shed 6 bases and J 5 bases; nucleotides not matched to a gene: 5. Germline CDR1 is SNHLY and CDR2 is FYNNEI. This CDR3 region has 13 residues. The CDR3 sequence is CASRRGLLDTQYF. CDR3 in DNA: TGTGCCAGCAGAAGGGGGCTGTTAGATACGCAGTATTTT.

The J gene is TRBJ1-4, the V gene TRBV6-1; D might be TRBD1 (6 bases). CDR3 length: 18 residues. V lost 2 bases and J 0 bases, leaving 16 bases between the germline ends. In germline, CDR1 is MNHNS, CDR2 SASEGT. CDR3 sequence reads: CASSESSQGLATNEKLFF. CDR3 DNA sequence: TGTGCCAGCAGTGAATCTTCACAGGGACTTGCAACTAATGAAAAACTGTTTTTT.